The 9 T cell receptor beta chains below come from one sample, sequenced in a study of OX40 agonist ivuxolimab in advanced cancers. Produced via immunoSEQ multiplex PCR; TCRdb's table is partial and in-frame only. This table holds some 42,000 clones, under 90% found once. Sequenced material: CD4+ or CD8+ T cells sorted from blood, taken in a trial of the OX40 agonist ivuxolimab. The receptors come from an adult with an advanced solid tumor such as melanoma, head and neck, liver or kidney cancer.

The rearrangement joins TRBV25-1 to TRBJ1-4; D is undetermined. Looked up from germline, CDR1 is MGHDK and CDR2 is SYGVNS. The CDR3 extends over 10 amino acids. V lost 3 bases and J lost 12, with 5 bases in between. CDR3 DNA: TGTGCCAGCAGTGATTCCCAACTGTTTTTT. It encodes CASSDSQLFF.

The chain couples TRBV4-3 to TRBJ2-7; D gene uncertain. The germline CDR1 and CDR2 sequences are LGHNA and YSLEER. The CDR3 length is 13 residues. Trimming left V 4 bases short and J 6 bases short, with 13 bases between. The CDR3: CASSPGLSLEQYF. The CDR3 region has the DNA TGCGCCAGCAGCCCAGGCCTCTCTCTCGAGCAGTACTTC.

This clone was recorded a few times. DNA of the CDR3: TGTGCCAGCAGTCGCCTCGAGGGGGGAGGGTACAATGAGCAGTTCTTC. Amino acid sequence: CASSRLEGGGYNEQFF. V and J are TRBV7-3 and TRBJ2-1, with D possibly matching TRBD2 (7 bases). The CDR3 totals 16 residues. V was shortened by 6 bases and J by 4 bases, with 19 bases between the two germline ends. In germline, CDR1 is SGHTA, CDR2 FQGTGA. Combining the CDR3 with reference TRBV7-3 and TRBJ2-1 gives the whole variable domain GAGVSQTPSNKVTEKGKYVELRCDPISGHTALYWYRQSLGQGPEFLIYFQGTGAADDSGLPNDRFFAVRPEGSVSTLKIQRTERGDSAVYLCASSRLEGGGYNEQFFGPGTRLTVL.

This chain connects TRBV25-1 to TRBJ2-1; D not certain. The CDR3 has 10 residues. Germline V gene sequence: CDR1 MGHDK, CDR2 SYGVNS. V was clipped by 8 bases and J by 6 bases, with 5 bases between them. CDR3 sequence (DNA): TGTGCCAGCCCGGGCAATGAGCAGTTCTTC. Translated, it gives CASPGNEQFF.

The rearrangement links TRBV2 to TRBJ2-3; 7 bases align to TRBD2. V gave up 6 bases and J gave up 0 bases; unmatched junction bases: 9. This CDR3 has 16 residues. Germline values: CDR1 SNHLY, CDR2 FYNNEI. Written as DNA, the CDR3 is TGTGCCAGCAGGTGGACTAGGGGAGGGAGCACAGATACGCAGTATTTT. The encoded protein is CASRWTRGGSTDTQYF.

The chain has TRBV7-9 and TRBJ2-7; 11 positions match TRBD2. The junction had 19 bases not matched to a gene; V was cut back by 5 bases and J by 4 bases. Germline CDR1 reads SEHNR; CDR2 reads FQNEAQ (reference sequence). The CDR3 is 19 residues long. The CDR3 DNA is TGTGCCAGCAGCCCGACTAGCGGGGTTCTTTTCGTTTCAGGGTACGAGCAGTACTTC. Translating gives CASSPTSGVLFVSGYEQYF. The full variable domain, rest sourced from reference TRBV7-9 and TRBJ2-7, is DTGVSQNPRHKITKRGQNVTFRCDPISEHNRLYWYRQTLGQGPEFLTYFQNEAQLEKSRLLSDRFSAERPKGSFSTLEIQRTEQGDSAMYLCASSPTSGVLFVSGYEQYFGPGTRLTVT.

V gene TRBV4-2 combines with J gene TRBJ2-1; TRBD2 might be the D (5 bases). This CDR3 comprises 14 residues. Between the trimmed V and J ends, which lost 0 bases and 15 bases, there was a span of 18 bases. CDR1 and CDR2 (germline): LGHNA, YNFKEQ. The CDR3: CASSQEGMDSRTFF. The DNA for the CDR3 is TGTGCCAGCAGCCAAGAGGGGATGGACTCAAGGACGTTCTTC.

The CDR3 loop reads CASSSTGGSYNEQFF. The CDR3 region has the DNA TGTGCCAGCAGCTCAACAGGGGGGTCCTACAATGAGCAGTTCTTC. V usage is TRBV7-3 and J usage is TRBJ2-1; 8 nucleotides align to TRBD1. The CDR3 runs to 15 residues. Germline assignment: CDR1 SGHTA and CDR2 FQGTGA. The ends lost 4 bases at V and 1 base at J; junction bases unmatched: 3. Using reference TRBV7-3 and TRBJ2-1 for the parts outside the CDR3, the full variable domain is GAGVSQTPSNKVTEKGKYVELRCDPISGHTALYWYRQSLGQGPEFLIYFQGTGAADDSGLPNDRFFAVRPEGSVSTLKIQRTERGDSAVYLCASSSTGGSYNEQFFGPGTRLTVL.

The chain links TRBV6-6 to TRBJ1-2, with 9 bases lining up with TRBD1. Germline values: CDR1 MNHNY, CDR2 SVGAGI (reference sequence). The CDR3 length is 14 residues. With V trimmed by 10 bases and J by 4 bases, 10 bases remained unmatched. The CDR3 coding sequence is TGTGCCACCCACACTACAGGGGGCGCCTATGGCTACACCTTC. This translates into CATHTTGGAYGYTF.